This is a list of T cell receptor beta chains from one sample in a study of blood T cell repertoires in COVID-19. Data came from immunoSEQ multiplex PCR; TCRdb stores just in-frame clones and leaves some out. This repertoire shows about 210,000 clones, approximately 86% found once; its top ten account for approximately 4.8%. Sequenced input: PBMCs or T cells enriched from blood (not recorded which). The receptors derive from a woman between 25 and 40 years old who had been exposed to COVID-19. Both conserved end residues are part of each CDR3. A D gene is named only where the DNA matches it firmly. Size is omitted from some rows. Given values are once, few, many or a class for expanded clones.

J gene: TRBJ1-6; D gene: .; clone size: .; V gene: TRBV2; CDR3 DNA: TGTGCCAGCCGTGACCAGGGCAATTCACCCCTCCACTTT; CDR3 protein: CASRDQGNSPLHF
J gene: TRBJ1-5; D gene: .; clone size: .; V gene: TRBV19; CDR3 DNA: TGTGCCAGACCAAATATACCGCACAGGCATAGCAATCAGCCCCAGCATTTT; CDR3 protein: CARPNIPHRHSNQPQHF
J gene: TRBJ1-5; D gene: .; clone size: once; V gene: TRBV19; CDR3 DNA: TGTGCCAGTAGCACCCATACCACCCCGGGCAATCAGCCCCAGCATTTT; CDR3 protein: CASSTHTTPGNQPQHF
J gene: TRBJ1-4; D gene: TRBD1; clone size: .; V gene: TRBV3-1/TRBV3-2; CDR3 DNA: TGTGCCAGCAGCCAAGAGTATTACGGCCCACAGGGGATTAATGAAAAACTGTTTTTT; CDR3 protein: CASSQEYYGPQGINEKLFF
J gene: TRBJ2-3; D gene: TRBD2; clone size: .; V gene: TRBV5-1; CDR3 DNA: TGCGCCAGCAGCTTGGGGCTAGCGGAGACAGATACGCAGTATTTT; CDR3 protein: CASSLGLAETDTQYF
J gene: TRBJ2-7; D gene: TRBD1; clone size: once; V gene: TRBV5-5; CDR3 DNA: TGTGCCAGCAGCTATGGACAGGCCCCCCTCGAGCAGTACTTC; CDR3 protein: CASSYGQAPLEQYF
J gene: TRBJ1-5; D gene: .; clone size: .; V gene: TRBV2; CDR3 DNA: TGTGCCAGCACCGAACAAGGGGTCAATCAGCCCCAGCATTTT; CDR3 protein: CASTEQGVNQPQHF
J gene: TRBJ2-7; D gene: .; clone size: .; V gene: TRBV2; CDR3 DNA: TGTGCCAGCAGACCGAGTGGGGCCTCCTACGAGCAGTACTTC; CDR3 protein: CASRPSGASYEQYF
J gene: TRBJ1-5; D gene: .; clone size: .; V gene: TRBV19; CDR3 DNA: TGTGCCAGTAGCTGGTCTGGGCACGGTGGCAATCAGCCCCAGCATTTT; CDR3 protein: CASSWSGHGGNQPQHF
J gene: TRBJ1-1; D gene: TRBD1; clone size: .; V gene: TRBV5-1; CDR3 DNA: TGCGCCAGCAGCTTGGGACAGGGGTTTGCAGCTTTCTTT; CDR3 protein: CASSLGQGFAAFF